The clone carrying this TCR beta chain was observed at least ten times. Its antigen is still unknown. These data come from a study of regulatory T cells in long-lasting Graves disease. Whole-study results and caveats: A reduction in accuracy may have resulted from the small sample size.

As to time point: newly diagnosed GD, antithyroid drugs for less than 3 months. The TCR library was made from RNA extracted from PBMCs. Construction of the TCR beta libraries employed iRepertoire HTBI primers in conjunction with Arm-PCR of CDR3 regions. MiXCR was run by TCRdb on the multiplex PCR reads, yielding one entry per CDR3 protein. The sample consists of about 450,000 distinct CDR3 sequences, less than 15% of them appearing once. The CDR3 loop spans 14 amino acids. CDR1 is MNHEY and CDR2 is SMNVEV in the germline V gene (reference sequence). J gave up 5 bases and V 5 bases, and 3 bases lay outside the gene matches. These data were also reused for a study on T cells in Graves' hyperthyroidism and ophthalmopathy. That source notes: Most expanded thyroid clonotypes above 0.001 also appeared in blood.

J is TRBJ1-4 and V is TRBV27; 9 bases align to TRBD1. This specimen consisted of peripheral blood mononuclear cells (PBMCs), obtained at new diagnosis, from a patient treated with antithyroid drugs. The sequence derives from a woman in her 50s with Graves disease. The CDR3 spells CASSVTGGNEKLFF. Written as DNA, the CDR3 is TGTGCCAGCAGTGTCACAGGGGGCAATGAAAAACTGTTTTTT.